A single sample is the source of the 26 T cell receptor beta chains below, sequenced in a study of shared clonotypes between healthy human individuals. The naive CD8 subset, CD45RO-negative cells positively selected for CCR7, excluded terminally differentiated effector memory CD45RA+ cells. The method was immunoSEQ multiplex PCR; TCRdb's version includes in-frame clones alone and lacks a portion of them. The data contain around 2,000,000 clones, approximately 94% of them singletons. Material: naive CD8+ T cells sorted from blood. These receptors came from a man between 18 and 29 years old in good health.

The chain links TRBV7-9 to TRBJ2-7; 7 bases align to TRBD1. The V segment lost 5 bases and the J segment 1 base; nucleotides outside the gene matches: 14. This CDR3 comprises 17 residues. Germline V gene sequence: CDR1 SEHNR, CDR2 FQNEAQ (reference sequence). This CDR3 is CASSGSLQGRISYEQYF. CDR3 bases: TGTGCCAGCAGCGGTAGCCTACAGGGGCGAATATCCTACGAGCAGTACTTC.

The chain combines TRBV2 with TRBJ1-1; tentative D call: TRBD1 (5 bases). The CDR3 runs 13 residues. Germline V lookup: CDR1 SNHLY, CDR2 FYNNEI. Trimming took 3 bases from V and 4 from J, leaving 9 bases between them. The CDR3 DNA sequence: TGTGCCAGCAGTGAGCACAGGTCCACTGAAGCTTTCTTT. Translating it yields CASSEHRSTEAFF.

The chain couples TRBV9 to TRBJ2-2, with a possible D match to TRBD2 (6 bases). Germline V CDR1 and CDR2: SGDLS, YYNGEE. V gave up 0 bases and J gave up 3 bases, with 15 bases separating them. The CDR3 is made up of 17 amino acids. The CDR3 reads CASSVAQVGGYTGELFF. Here the CDR3 DNA reads TGTGCCAGCAGCGTAGCCCAAGTGGGAGGTTACACCGGGGAGCTGTTTTTT.

Points on this clone: This sample includes further DNA sequences coding for the same CDR3. This chain connects TRBV19 to TRBJ2-2; D uncertain. The ends were cut back, 3 bases at V and 5 bases at J, with 7 bases in the middle. CDR3 size: 13 residues. Germline V lookup: CDR1 LNHDA, CDR2 SQIVND (reference sequence). CDR3 sequence (DNA): TGTGCCAGTAGTATCTTGGGGACCGGGGAGCTGTTTTTT. Translation: CASSILGTGELFF.

The rearrangement links TRBV19 to TRBJ1-4; TRBD1 aligns across 9 bases. Germline CDR1 LNHDA, CDR2 SQIVND (reference sequence). CDR3 length: 14 amino acids. V was clipped by 3 bases and J by 7 bases; unmatched bases: 3. The CDR3 region is CASSIGTGTEKLFF. The CDR3 DNA sequence: TGTGCCAGTAGTATCGGGACAGGGACTGAAAAACTGTTTTTT.

The genes are TRBV28 and TRBJ2-5; D remains unclear. The germline gives CDR1 MDHEN, CDR2 SYDVKM. The CDR3 runs 13 residues. V lost 2 bases to trimming and J lost 3 bases, with 7 bases between them. In DNA, the CDR3 is TGTGCCAGCAGTTTACCCCAGAAAGAGACCCAGTACTTC. As protein: CASSLPQKETQYF.

This chain connects TRBV5-1 to TRBJ2-7, with D unresolved. The CDR3 is 14 amino acids. Germline CDR1 SGHRS, CDR2 YFSETQ. The germline V and J ends were trimmed by 0 bases and 3 bases, with 10 bases remaining between them. CDR3 region: CASSLAPEYYEQYF. Here the CDR3 DNA reads TGCGCCAGCAGCTTGGCCCCGGAGTACTACGAGCAGTACTTC.

The genes are TRBV7-9 and TRBJ2-1; D uncertain. Germline CDR1 and CDR2: SEHNR and FQNEAQ (reference sequence). CDR3 length: 16 amino acids. The ends were cut back, 1 base at V and 10 bases at J, with 20 bases in the middle. The CDR3 region has the DNA TGTGCCAGCAGCTTAGAGGCCGGCTTCGAGGTCGGGGAGCAGTTCTTC. It encodes CASSLEAGFEVGEQFF.

The chain is built from TRBV10-3 and TRBJ2-1, with TRBD2 identical over 10 bases. V was pared by 8 bases and J by 9 bases, with 7 bases of the junction left unmatched. CDR1 is ENHRY and CDR2 is SYGVKD in the germline V gene. The CDR3 runs 13 residues. CDR3 DNA: TGTGCCATCCGACCGACTAGCGGGCTTGAGCAGTTCTTC. It yields the protein CAIRPTSGLEQFF.

CDR3 in DNA: TGTGCCAGCAGCCCCCGGGACATAGATTACAATGAGCAGTTCTTC. Protein sequence: CASSPRDIDYNEQFF. J is TRBJ2-1 and V is TRBV7-9, with a tentative D call TRBD1 (6 bases). CDR3 length equals 15 residues. Per the germline V gene, CDR1 is SEHNR and CDR2 is FQNEAQ (reference sequence). V gave up 5 bases and J gave up 4 bases, with 15 bases separating them.

This clone was observed once. The chain links TRBV13 to TRBJ1-5, with 10 bases lining up with TRBD1. The CDR3 covers 16 residues. The germline V gene has CDR1 PRHDT and CDR2 FYEKMQ (reference sequence). Germline trimming cut 5 bases from V and 1 base from J; bases unmatched to any gene: 5. In nucleotides, the CDR3 is TGTGCCAGCAGCCAACGGGACAGGGGAAGCAATCAGCCCCAGCATTTT. As protein: CASSQRDRGSNQPQHF.

This chain uses TRBV13 with TRBJ2-5; a possible D gene is TRBD1 (6 bases). Trimming pared 7 bases from V and 2 bases from J, leaving 14 bases between. This CDR3 contains 14 residues. Germline V gene lookup returns CDR1 PRHDT and CDR2 FYEKMQ (reference sequence). CDR3 sequence: CASTQGHRQETQYF. CDR3 bases: TGTGCCAGCACTCAGGGACACCGTCAAGAGACCCAGTACTTC.

This chain joins TRBV6-5 and TRBJ1-2, with unresolved D. The CDR3 runs to 16 residues. The germline gives CDR1 MNHEY, CDR2 SVGAGI. V was shortened by 0 bases and J by 1 base, with 12 bases between the two germline ends. The CDR3 is CASSYSGFQYNYGYTF. In nucleotides, the CDR3 is TGTGCCAGCAGTTACTCGGGCTTTCAGTATAACTATGGCTACACCTTC.

J is TRBJ2-5 and V is TRBV9; a weak D match, TRBD2 (7 bases). This CDR3 has 14 amino acids. In germline, CDR1 is SGDLS, CDR2 YYNGEE. Trimming pared 4 bases from V and 13 bases from J, leaving 23 bases between. The DNA of the CDR3 is TGTGCCAGCAGCTCAGGGGCGAGCGGGGCCTCCCCGTACTTC. It encodes CASSSGASGASPYF.

The chain carries TRBV6-5 and TRBJ2-2; D unresolved. The CDR3 runs 15 residues. V shed 7 bases and J shed 5 bases, with 17 bases lying between them. Germline lookup yields CDR1 MNHEY and CDR2 SVGAGI. The CDR3 DNA sequence: TGTGCCAGCAAAGGCTCTCCCTTTCGGACCGGGGAGCTGTTTTTT. Its translation: CASKGSPFRTGELFF.

The chain employs TRBV6-1 and TRBJ2-1; 11 bases are shared with TRBD1. From germline, CDR1 is MNHNS and CDR2 SASEGT. J was trimmed by 8 bases and V by 4 bases; bases with no gene match: 7. The CDR3 extends over 15 amino acids. The CDR3 spells CASSVGTGGEDEQFF. In DNA form, the CDR3 reads TGTGCCAGCAGTGTTGGGACAGGGGGGGAGGATGAGCAGTTCTTC.

The J gene is TRBJ2-5, the V gene TRBV30, with TRBD1 identical over 8 bases. Unmatched junction bases numbered 12, after V lost 1 base and J lost 5 bases. The CDR3 contains 16 residues. The germline V gene has CDR1 GTSNPN and CDR2 SVGIG (reference sequence). CDR3 sequence: CAWSADRQGQWETQYF. In nucleotides, the CDR3 is TGTGCCTGGAGTGCCGATCGACAGGGGCAGTGGGAGACCCAGTACTTC.

V is TRBV15 and J is TRBJ1-2; D perhaps matches TRBD1 (5 bases). Trimming left V 4 bases short and J 0 bases short, with 15 bases between. Germline loops: CDR1 LNHNV, CDR2 YYDKDF (reference sequence). The CDR3 sequence is 16 residues long. CDR3 sequence reads: CATSNKMGPANYGYTF. CDR3 coding DNA: TGTGCCACCAGCAATAAGATGGGACCTGCTAACTATGGCTACACCTTC.

The chain carries TRBV2 and TRBJ2-5; D ambiguous. Trimming shortened V by 4 bases and J by 1 base, and 13 bases separated the two germline ends. This CDR3 comprises 15 residues. Germline values: CDR1 SNHLY, CDR2 FYNNEI. The CDR3 DNA is TGTGCCAGCAGTGGGGATCGAGACTTCCAAGAGACCCAGTACTTC. Translation gives CASSGDRDFQETQYF.

The CDR3 spells CASSVLFHGGNTGELFF. DNA for the CDR3: TGTGCCAGCAGCGTACTATTTCATGGCGGGAACACCGGGGAGCTGTTTTTT. The chain combines TRBV9 with TRBJ2-2; D is undetermined. CDR1 and CDR2 from the germline V gene are SGDLS and YYNGEE. Trimming shortened V by 1 base and J by 1 base, and 14 bases separated the two germline ends. This CDR3 contains 17 residues.

Comment on this clone: The identical CDR3 is also encoded by other nucleotide sequences in the sample. The chain is built from TRBV13 and TRBJ2-3; weak D call: TRBD1 (5 bases). Germline loops: CDR1 PRHDT, CDR2 FYEKMQ (reference sequence). The CDR3 totals 14 residues. Deletions cut 0 bases from V and 1 base from J, with 5 bases between. The CDR3 protein is CASSLGRGTDTQYF. In DNA, the CDR3 is TGTGCCAGCAGCTTAGGCAGGGGCACAGATACGCAGTATTTT.

The rearrangement uses TRBV25-1 and TRBJ1-1; 10 nucleotides match TRBD1. The germline CDR1 and CDR2 sequences are MGHDK and SYGVNS. V gave up 8 bases and J gave up 6 bases; unmatched junction bases: 9. This CDR3 is 14 amino acids long. CDR3 DNA: TGTGCCAGCTCCCGACAGGGGGCATCTGCTGAAGCTTTCTTT. It codes for CASSRQGASAEAFF.

The chain has TRBV19 and TRBJ2-3; no definite D call. Trimming cost V 6 bases and J 6 bases, with 13 bases left between them. Germline V gene data show CDR1 as LNHDA and CDR2 as SQIVND (reference sequence). The CDR3 has 13 amino acids. The CDR3 here is CASSPYHADTQYF. CDR3 DNA: TGTGCCAGTAGCCCTTACCACGCGGATACGCAGTATTTT.

A remark on this clone: The same CDR3 is also encoded by other DNA sequences in this sample. The J gene is TRBJ2-7, the V gene TRBV27; D may be TRBD1 or TRBD2 (6 bases each). Per germline, CDR1 MNHEY and CDR2 SMNVEV (reference sequence). This CDR3 spans 15 amino acids. Trimming stripped 6 bases from V and 0 bases from J, with 15 bases between. The CDR3 loop reads CASSWGRGSSYEQYF. The CDR3 DNA is TGTGCCAGCAGCTGGGGGCGGGGAAGCTCCTACGAGCAGTACTTC.

This rearrangement joins TRBV11-3 to TRBJ2-2, with unresolved D. Germline V CDR1 and CDR2: SGHNT, YENEEA. This CDR3 comprises 14 residues. Trimming stripped 5 bases from V and 5 bases from J, with 12 bases between. This chain's CDR3 is CASSPNVGTGELFF. The CDR3 nucleotides read TGTGCCAGCAGCCCAAACGTGGGGACCGGGGAGCTGTTTTTT.

The chain joins TRBV19 to TRBJ2-1; 9 nucleotides match TRBD1. Trimming removed 7 bases from V and 8 bases from J; junction bases left unmatched: 12. CDR1 is LNHDA, CDR2 SQIVND, per germline (reference sequence). The CDR3 runs to 15 residues. In nucleotides, the CDR3 is TGTGCCAGTAACCCTTCCGGGACAGGGTATGATGAGCAGTTCTTC. Translation gives CASNPSGTGYDEQFF.